A single sample is the source of the 10 T cell receptor beta chains below, sequenced in a study of blood T cell repertoires in COVID-19 (dated by TCRdb to the early 2020s). Receptor amplification or capture employed the immunoSEQ multiplex PCR assay. TCRdb holds this immuneACCESS table with in-frame rearrangements only. Some clones are missing; in checked studies, unresolved V genes explain under half, and the rest has no known cause. For this sample there are some 490,000 clones; 75% to 90% appear just once. The ten largest account for 6.5% to 8.5% of the sample. The sample taken for sequencing was PBMCs or T cells enriched from blood (not recorded which). These receptors were taken from a woman aged 55 to 70 who had recovered from COVID-19.

This chain connects TRBV24-1 to TRBJ2-3, with a possible D match to TRBD1 (5 bases). V lost 5 bases and J 1 base, leaving 18 bases between the germline ends. CDR3 length: 17 amino acids. Germline-derived CDR1 and CDR2 are KGHDR and SFDVKD. The CDR3 DNA follows: TGTGCCACCAGTGCCCGGAAAGCCGTAGGGGGCACAGATACGCAGTATTTT. It translates to CATSARKAVGGTDTQYF.

The chain couples TRBV5-1 to TRBJ2-7, with D maybe TRBD2 (6 bases). CDR1 is SGHRS, CDR2 YFSETQ, per germline. CDR3 length equals 16 residues. The V gene lost 4 bases and the J gene lost 6 bases, with 23 bases spanning the gap. CDR3 protein: CASSLGGTGTPGEQYF. The DNA for the CDR3 is TGCGCCAGCAGCCTAGGAGGGACTGGTACTCCTGGCGAGCAGTACTTC.

V gene TRBV3-1 (or the pseudogene TRBV3-2) combines with J gene TRBJ1-6; a possible D gene is TRBD1 (5 bases). Germline-derived CDR1 and CDR2 are LGHDT and YNNKEL (reference sequence). The CDR3 has 15 amino acids. The V end lost 3 bases, the J end lost 5 bases, and 11 bases lay between the germline ends. The CDR3 DNA is TGTGCCAGCAGCCATCTAGGGGCGAATAATTCACCCCTCCACTTT. Its protein product is CASSHLGANNSPLHF.

This chain connects TRBV6-2 or TRBV6-3 to TRBJ2-7; TRBD2 might be the D (6 bases). Germline CDR1 and CDR2: MNHEY and SVGEGT. The ends were cut back, 5 bases at V and 2 bases at J, with 7 bases in the middle. The CDR3 length is 12 residues. The CDR3 bases are TGTGCCAGCAGTCCGGGGGCCTACGAGCAGTACGTC. Translating gives CASSPGAYEQYV.

This chain joins TRBV11-3 and TRBJ2-2; 9 bases map to TRBD2. The CDR3 consists of 16 residues. Per the germline V gene, CDR1 is SGHNT and CDR2 is YENEEA. The J segment lost 3 bases and the V segment lost 2 bases, leaving 4 bases of the junction unmatched. The CDR3, as DNA: TGTGCCAGCAGCTTATTAGCGGGGGATTACACCGGGGAGCTGTTTTTT. Its translation is CASSLLAGDYTGELFF.

The CDR3, as DNA: TGTGCCAGTAGTATCCAAGCGGGTGCTACCGGGGAGCTGTTTTTT. Protein: CASSIQAGATGELFF. The chain uses TRBV19 and TRBJ2-2; tentative D call: TRBD2 (6 bases). The CDR3 consists of 15 residues. The germline V gene encodes CDR1 LNHDA and CDR2 SQIVND (reference sequence). Trimming pared 3 bases from V and 5 bases from J, leaving 13 bases between. Full variable domain (rest looked up from reference TRBV19 and TRBJ2-2): DGGITQSPKYLFRKEGQNVTLSCEQNLNHDAMYWYRQDPGQGLRLIYYSQIVNDFQKGDIAEGYSVSREKKESFPLTVTSAQKNPTAFYLCASSIQAGATGELFFGEGSRLTVL.

This clone has just one count. V and J are TRBV5-6 and TRBJ2-1, with 8 positions matching TRBD2. After removal of 4 bases from V and 2 bases from J, the junction contained 8 bases not matched to a gene. This CDR3 comprises 16 residues. Germline V gene data show CDR1 as SGHDT and CDR2 as YYEEEE. In nucleotides, the CDR3 is TGTGCCAGCAGCGGTCGCGGGGGGCCCGCCTACAATGAGCAGTTCTTC. It specifies CASSGRGGPAYNEQFF.

This clone was seen just once. The CDR3 nucleotides are TGTGCCAGCAGCGTAGAGGGGGCGCATAAAAAACTGTTTTTT. Protein product: CASSVEGAHKKLFF. V usage is TRBV9 and J usage is TRBJ1-4; 7 positions agree with TRBD1. Germline trimming cut 0 bases from V and 9 bases from J; bases unmatched to any gene: 5. CDR3 length equals 14 residues. Germline V gene data show CDR1 as SGDLS and CDR2 as YYNGEE.

The rearrangement links TRBV4-1 to TRBJ1-6; unclear D gene. The CDR3 has 17 amino acids. CDR1 is MGHRA and CDR2 is YSYEKL in the germline V gene. V lost 7 bases and J lost 5, with 21 bases in between. The chain's CDR3 is CASTTLGGSSNNSPLHF. CDR3 in DNA: TGCGCCAGCACCACCCTGGGAGGGTCGTCTAATAATTCACCCCTCCACTTT.

The CDR3 region has the DNA TGTGCCAGCAGCCTTCACAGGGAGTCCTACGAGCAGTACTTC. Its translation is CASSLHRESYEQYF. The chain links TRBV4-2 to TRBJ2-7; TRBD1 is a possible D gene (6 bases). Trimming removed 4 bases at V and 1 base at J, with 11 bases between. The germline CDR1 and CDR2 sequences are LGHNA and YNFKEQ. The CDR3 is 14 residues long.